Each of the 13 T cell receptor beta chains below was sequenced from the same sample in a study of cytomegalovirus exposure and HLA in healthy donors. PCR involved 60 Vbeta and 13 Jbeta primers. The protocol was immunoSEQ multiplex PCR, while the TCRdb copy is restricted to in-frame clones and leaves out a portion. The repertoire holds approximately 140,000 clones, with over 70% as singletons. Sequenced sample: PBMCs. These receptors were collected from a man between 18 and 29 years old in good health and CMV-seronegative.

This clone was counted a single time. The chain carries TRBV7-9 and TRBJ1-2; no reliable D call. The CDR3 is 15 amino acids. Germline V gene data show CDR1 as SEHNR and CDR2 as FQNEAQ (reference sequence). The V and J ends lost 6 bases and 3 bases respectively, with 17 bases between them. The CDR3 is CASSHWEGADYGYTF. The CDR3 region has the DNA TGTGCCAGCAGTCATTGGGAGGGAGCGGACTATGGCTACACCTTC. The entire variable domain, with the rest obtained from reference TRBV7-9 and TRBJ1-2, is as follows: DTGVSQNPRHKITKRGQNVTFRCDPISEHNRLYWYRQTLGQGPEFLTYFQNEAQLEKSRLLSDRFSAERPKGSFSTLEIQRTEQGDSAMYLCASSHWEGADYGYTFGSGTRLTVV.

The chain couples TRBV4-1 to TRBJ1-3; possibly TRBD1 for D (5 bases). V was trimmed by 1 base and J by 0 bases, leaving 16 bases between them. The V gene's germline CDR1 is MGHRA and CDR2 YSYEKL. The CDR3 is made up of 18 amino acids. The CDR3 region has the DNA TGCGCCAGCAGCCAAGGTCGACAGTCTTTCTACTCTGGAAACACCATATATTTT. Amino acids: CASSQGRQSFYSGNTIYF.

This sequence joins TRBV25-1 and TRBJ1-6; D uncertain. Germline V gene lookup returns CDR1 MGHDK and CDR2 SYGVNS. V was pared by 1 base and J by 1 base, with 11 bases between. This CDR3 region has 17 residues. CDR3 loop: CASSEFPGMSYNSPLHF. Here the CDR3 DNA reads TGTGCCAGCAGTGAATTCCCGGGGATGTCCTATAATTCACCCCTCCACTTT. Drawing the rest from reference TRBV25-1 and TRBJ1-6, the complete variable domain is EADIYQTPRYLVIGTGKKITLECSQTMGHDKMYWYQQDPGMELHLIHYSYGVNSTEKGDLSSESTVSRIRTEHFPLTLESARPSHTSQYLCASSEFPGMSYNSPLHFGNGTRLTVT.

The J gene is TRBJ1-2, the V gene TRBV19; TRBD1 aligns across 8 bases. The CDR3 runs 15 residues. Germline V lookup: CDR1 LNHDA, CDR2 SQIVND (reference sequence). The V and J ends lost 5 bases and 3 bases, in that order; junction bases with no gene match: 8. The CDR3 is CASSVPRGRDYGYTF. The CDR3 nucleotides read TGTGCCAGTAGTGTTCCCAGGGGGCGAGACTATGGCTACACCTTC.

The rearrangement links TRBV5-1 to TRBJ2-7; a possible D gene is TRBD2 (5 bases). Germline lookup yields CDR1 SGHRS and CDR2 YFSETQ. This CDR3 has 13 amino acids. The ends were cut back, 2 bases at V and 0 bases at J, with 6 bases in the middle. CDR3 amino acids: CASSFGSSYEQYF. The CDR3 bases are TGCGCCAGCAGCTTTGGGAGCTCCTACGAGCAGTACTTC.

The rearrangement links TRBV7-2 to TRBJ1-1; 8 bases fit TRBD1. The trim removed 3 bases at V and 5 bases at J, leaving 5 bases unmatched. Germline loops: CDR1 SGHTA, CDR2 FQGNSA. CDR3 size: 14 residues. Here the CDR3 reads CASSFDRGGTEAFF. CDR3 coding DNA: TGTGCCAGCAGCTTTGACAGGGGCGGGACTGAAGCTTTCTTT.

The CDR3 protein is CASSLAGAGIYEQYF. CDR3 bases: TGTGCCAGCAGCTTAGCGGGCGCCGGTATTTACGAGCAGTACTTC. V and J are TRBV7-2 and TRBJ2-7; D not resolved. V was clipped by 0 bases and J by 4 bases, with 13 bases between them. In germline, CDR1 is SGHTA, CDR2 FQGNSA. The CDR3 contains 15 residues.

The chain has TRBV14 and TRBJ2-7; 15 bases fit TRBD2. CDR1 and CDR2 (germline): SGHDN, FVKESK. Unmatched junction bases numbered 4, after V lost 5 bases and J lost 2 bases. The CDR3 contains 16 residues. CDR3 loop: CASSWGLAGGTYEQYF. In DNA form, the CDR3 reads TGTGCCAGCAGCTGGGGACTAGCGGGGGGAACCTACGAGCAGTACTTC.

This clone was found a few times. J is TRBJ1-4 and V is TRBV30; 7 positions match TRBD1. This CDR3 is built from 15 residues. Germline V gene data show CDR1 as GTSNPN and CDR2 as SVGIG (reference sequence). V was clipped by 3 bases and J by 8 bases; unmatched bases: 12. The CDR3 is CAWRTGMGVQEKLFF. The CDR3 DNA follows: TGTGCCTGGAGGACAGGGATGGGAGTTCAGGAAAAACTGTTTTTT.

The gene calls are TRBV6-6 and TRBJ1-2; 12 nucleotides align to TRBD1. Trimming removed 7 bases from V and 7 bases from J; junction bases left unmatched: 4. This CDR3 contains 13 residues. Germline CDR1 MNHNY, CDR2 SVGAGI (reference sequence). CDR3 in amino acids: CASTGTGGVGYTF. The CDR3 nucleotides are TGTGCCAGCACCGGGACAGGGGGCGTTGGCTACACCTTC.

CDR3 nucleotide sequence: TGCGCCAGCAGCTTGGGGCGGGGACGGGAGCAGTACTTC. It yields the protein CASSLGRGREQYF. V gene TRBV5-1 combines with J gene TRBJ2-7, with D perhaps TRBD2 (6 bases). Trimming stripped 0 bases from V and 7 bases from J, with 11 bases between. The CDR3 totals 13 residues. The germline gives CDR1 SGHRS, CDR2 YFSETQ.

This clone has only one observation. CDR3 bases: TGCGCCAGCAGCCAAGATCGCAGGGGGGCCCGCGGTGAGCAGTTCTTC. This gives the protein CASSQDRRGARGEQFF. This sequence joins TRBV4-1 and TRBJ2-1; tentative D call: TRBD1 (7 bases). Germline V lookup: CDR1 MGHRA, CDR2 YSYEKL. V lost 0 bases, J lost 9 bases, and 18 bases lay in between. This CDR3 has 16 amino acids.

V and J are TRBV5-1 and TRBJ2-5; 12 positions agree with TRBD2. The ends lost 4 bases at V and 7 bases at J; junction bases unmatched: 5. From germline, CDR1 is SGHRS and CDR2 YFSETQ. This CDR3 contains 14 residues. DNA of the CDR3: TGCGCCAGCAGCGAGTCTAGCGGGGGGGCGACCCAGTACTTC. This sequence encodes CASSESSGGATQYF.